This TCR beta chain stems from a study of PD-1 blockade in classical Hodgkin lymphoma. CDR3 length: 15 residues. CDR1 is LNHDA and CDR2 is SQIVND in the germline V gene (reference sequence). Deletions cut 3 bases from V and 5 bases from J, with 13 bases between. Of note for this clone: What it binds is not known.

Some clones are missing from TCRdb's copy, which holds only in-frame ones; the method was immunoSEQ multiplex PCR. This sample carries roughly 11,000 clones, around 76% of them seen once, and the ten largest clones take 3% to 3.5%. Study results and limitations: Diversity similar to that of newly diagnosed patients was seen at baseline in complete responders.

The time point: cycle 4 day 1 (C4D1), after six to seven weeks of nivolumab. Each patient's relapse followed autologous stem cell transplantation, and brentuximab vedotin exposure varied. CD4+ T cells were purified from thawed PBMCs by magnetic negative selection. This clonotype originated in a human donor with classical Hodgkin lymphoma. Sequenced material: CD4+ T cells from blood, taken before the fourth cycle of nivolumab. The chain is built from TRBV19 and TRBJ2-2, with a tentative D call TRBD1 (6 bases). The CDR3 loop is CASSISQGWTGELFF. The CDR3 bases are TGTGCCAGTAGTATTTCCCAGGGGTGGACCGGGGAGCTGTTTTTT.